This T cell receptor beta chain was sequenced in a study of post-analysis software for immune sequencing data. Whole-study context: Disease courses included relapsing-remitting, secondary progressive and progressive-relapsing multiple sclerosis.

TCR beta libraries were prepared from cDNA with unique molecular identifiers. Each sample of roughly 0.95 to 10 million input T cells yielded 500,000 or so cDNA molecules, so each molecule approximated one T cell. TCRdb redid the calling of the PCR reads with MiXCR, one entry per CDR3 protein. Among hundreds of thousands of distinct CDR3 sequences listed, around 50% were seen once. The CDR3 runs 14 residues. In germline, CDR1 is MNHNY, CDR2 SVGAGI (reference sequence). V dropped 3 bases and J dropped 3 bases, with 10 bases sitting between them. Broader study findings: Multiple sclerosis patients had significantly lower normalized Chao1 diversity than controls. The study found TRBV5-6, TRBV5-1 and TRBV20-1 among five TRBV segments more frequent in patients than controls. Samples made in the same batch grouped tightly together by F measure.

There are a few counts of this clonotype. Antigen: not known. The sample consisted of blood. This TCR came from a girl aged 10 to 17 with multiple sclerosis. The chain uses TRBV6-6 and TRBJ2-3; D might be TRBD2 (5 bases). The CDR3 region is CASSYSRRTDTQYF. The CDR3 DNA reads TGTGCCAGCAGTTATTCCCGGAGGACAGATACGCAGTATTTT.